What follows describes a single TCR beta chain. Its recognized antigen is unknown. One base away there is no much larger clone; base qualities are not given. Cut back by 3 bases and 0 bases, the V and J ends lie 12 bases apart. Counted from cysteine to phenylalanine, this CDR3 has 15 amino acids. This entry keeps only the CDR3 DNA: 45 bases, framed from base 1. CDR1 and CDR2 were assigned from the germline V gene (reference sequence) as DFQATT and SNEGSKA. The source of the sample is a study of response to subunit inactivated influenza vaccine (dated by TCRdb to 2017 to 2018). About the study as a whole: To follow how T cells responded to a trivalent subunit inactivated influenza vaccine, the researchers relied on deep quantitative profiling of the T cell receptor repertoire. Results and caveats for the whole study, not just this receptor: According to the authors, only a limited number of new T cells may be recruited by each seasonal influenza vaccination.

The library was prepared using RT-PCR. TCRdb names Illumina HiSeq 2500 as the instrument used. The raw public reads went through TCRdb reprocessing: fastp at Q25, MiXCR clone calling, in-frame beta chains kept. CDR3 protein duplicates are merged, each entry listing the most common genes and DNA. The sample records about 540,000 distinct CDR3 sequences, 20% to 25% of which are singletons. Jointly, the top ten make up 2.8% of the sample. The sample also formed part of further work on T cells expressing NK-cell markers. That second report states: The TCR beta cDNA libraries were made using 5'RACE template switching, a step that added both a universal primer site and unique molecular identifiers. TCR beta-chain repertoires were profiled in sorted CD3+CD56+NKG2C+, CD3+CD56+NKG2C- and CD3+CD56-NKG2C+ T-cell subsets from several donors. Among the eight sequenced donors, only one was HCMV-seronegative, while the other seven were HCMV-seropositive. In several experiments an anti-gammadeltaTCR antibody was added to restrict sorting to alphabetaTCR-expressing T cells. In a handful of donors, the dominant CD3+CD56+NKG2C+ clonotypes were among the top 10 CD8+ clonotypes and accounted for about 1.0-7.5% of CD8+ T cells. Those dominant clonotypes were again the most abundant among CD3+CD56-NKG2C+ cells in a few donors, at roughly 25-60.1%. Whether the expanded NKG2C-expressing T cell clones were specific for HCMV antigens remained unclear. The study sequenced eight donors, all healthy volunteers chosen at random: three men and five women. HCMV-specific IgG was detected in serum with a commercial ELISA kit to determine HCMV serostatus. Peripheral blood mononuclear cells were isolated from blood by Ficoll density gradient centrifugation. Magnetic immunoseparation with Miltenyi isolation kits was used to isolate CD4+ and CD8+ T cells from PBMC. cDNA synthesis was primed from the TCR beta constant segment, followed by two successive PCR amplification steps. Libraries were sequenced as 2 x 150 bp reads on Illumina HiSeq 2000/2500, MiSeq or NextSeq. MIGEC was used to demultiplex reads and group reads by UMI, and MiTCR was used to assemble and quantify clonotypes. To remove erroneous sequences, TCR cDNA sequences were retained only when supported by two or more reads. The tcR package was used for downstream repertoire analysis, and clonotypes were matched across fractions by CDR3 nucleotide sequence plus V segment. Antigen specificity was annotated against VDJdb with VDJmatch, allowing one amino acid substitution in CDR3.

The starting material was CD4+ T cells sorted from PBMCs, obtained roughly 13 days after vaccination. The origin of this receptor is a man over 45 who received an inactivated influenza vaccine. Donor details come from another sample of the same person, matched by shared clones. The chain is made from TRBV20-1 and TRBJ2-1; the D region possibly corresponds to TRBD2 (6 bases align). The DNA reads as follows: TGCAGTGCTAGGGGGGACGGGAGCTCCTACAATGAGCAGTTCTTC. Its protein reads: CSARGDGSSYNEQFF.